A selection of T cell receptor beta chains follows, all from one sample in a study of beta chain features in type 1 diabetes. Sequencing was performed with immunoSEQ multiplex PCR; in TCRdb, only in-frame clones are kept and a portion is missing. This sample has about 930,000 clones, with roughly 17% found just once. Source material: naive CD4+ T cells from blood. These TCRs come from a woman younger than 35 in good health. Each CDR3 is given with its conserved first and last residue. A D gene is named only where the DNA matches it firmly. Rows give clone size only sometimes, using once, few, many, or a class for an expanded clone.

abundance: few; v_gene: TRBV28; j_gene: TRBJ2-7; d_gene: -; CDR3aa: CASSTNRDKAYEQYF; CDR3nt: TGTGCCAGCAGTACAAACCGGGACAAAGCCTACGAGCAGTACTTC
abundance: -; v_gene: TRBV9; j_gene: TRBJ2-2; d_gene: TRBD1; CDR3aa: CASRTGVNTGELFF; CDR3nt: TGTGCCAGCAGAACAGGGGTGAACACCGGGGAGCTGTTTTTT
abundance: -; v_gene: TRBV4-3; j_gene: TRBJ2-7; d_gene: -; CDR3aa: CASSQARGTVPYEQYF; CDR3nt: TGCGCCAGCAGCCAAGCCCGCGGGACAGTTCCCTACGAGCAGTACTTC
abundance: few; v_gene: TRBV5-1; j_gene: TRBJ2-1; d_gene: TRBD1; CDR3aa: CASSLGQGSGNEQFF; CDR3nt: TGCGCCAGCAGCTTGGGACAGGGGAGTGGGAATGAGCAGTTCTTC
abundance: few; v_gene: TRBV5-4; j_gene: TRBJ2-2; d_gene: -; CDR3aa: CASSLTPNSGAGELFF; CDR3nt: TGTGCCAGCAGCTTGACTCCTAACTCGGGTGCCGGGGAGCTGTTTTTT
abundance: few; v_gene: TRBV10-3; j_gene: TRBJ2-7; d_gene: -; CDR3aa: CASSDTYEQYF; CDR3nt: TGTGCCAGCTCGGATACCTACGAGCAGTACTTC
abundance: few; v_gene: TRBV6-6; j_gene: TRBJ2-5; d_gene: -; CDR3aa: CASSYAREQSTQYF; CDR3nt: TGTGCCAGCAGTTACGCCAGGGAGCAATCGACCCAGTACTTC
abundance: few; v_gene: TRBV20-1; j_gene: TRBJ2-7; d_gene: TRBD2; CDR3aa: CSAMREWEQYF; CDR3nt: TGCAGTGCTATGCGGGAGTGGGAGCAGTACTTC
abundance: -; v_gene: TRBV28; j_gene: TRBJ1-4; d_gene: -; CDR3aa: CASSTRATSLVKLFF; CDR3nt: TGTGCCAGCAGTACGCGCGCGACGTCTTTAGTAAAACTGTTTTTT
abundance: few; v_gene: TRBV23-1; j_gene: TRBJ2-2; d_gene: TRBD1; CDR3aa: CASNRDRGRINTGELFF; CDR3nt: TGCGCCAGCAACCGGGACAGGGGGCGGATTAACACCGGGGAGCTGTTTTTT
abundance: -; v_gene: TRBV4-2; j_gene: TRBJ2-7; d_gene: TRBD2; CDR3aa: CASSQDWGGRNEQYF; CDR3nt: TGTGCCAGCAGCCAAGATTGGGGGGGAAGAAATGAGCAGTACTTC
abundance: many; v_gene: TRBV16; j_gene: TRBJ1-4; d_gene: -; CDR3aa: CASSQSGEKLFF; CDR3nt: TGTGCCAGCAGCCAATCTGGGGAAAAACTGTTTTTT
abundance: few; v_gene: TRBV27; j_gene: TRBJ2-1; d_gene: TRBD2; CDR3aa: CASSLSGLAGDLEQFF; CDR3nt: TGTGCCAGCAGTTTATCTGGACTAGCGGGAGATCTTGAGCAGTTCTTC
abundance: few; v_gene: TRBV6-5; j_gene: TRBJ2-7; d_gene: -; CDR3aa: CASAMGGGYEQYF; CDR3nt: TGTGCCAGCGCAATGGGAGGCGGCTACGAGCAGTACTTC
abundance: -; v_gene: TRBV28; j_gene: TRBJ2-7; d_gene: -; CDR3aa: CASSTGITIYYEQYF; CDR3nt: TGTGCCAGCAGTACAGGGATCACAATTTACTACGAGCAGTACTTC
abundance: few; v_gene: TRBV7-2; j_gene: TRBJ2-7; d_gene: TRBD2; CDR3aa: CASSPFRGSSYEQYF; CDR3nt: TGTGCCAGCAGCCCCTTTCGCGGGAGCTCCTACGAGCAGTACTTC